Sequencing of this TCR beta chain was carried out in a study of regulatory T cells in long-lasting Graves disease. Points from the study as a whole: Persistent Graves' disease cases displayed lower TCR diversity than newly diagnosed ones. Segments TRBV28, TRBJ1-2 and TRBJ2-5 showed preferential usage in persistent disease.

According to the study, TCR beta libraries were built with iRepertoire HTBI primers and CDR3-region Arm-PCR. Each CDR3 protein is one row after TCRdb ran MiXCR on the multiplex PCR reads. This sample has more than 300,000 distinct CDR3 sequences, with 23% found just once. Indicated time point: persistent/refractory GD, antithyroid drugs over 5 years with positive TRAb. The TCR library was prepared using RNA isolated from PBMCs. Patients hailed from an endocrinology department in Xi'an, China. This CDR3 region has 14 residues. CDR1 is MDHEN, CDR2 SYDVKM, per germline. V was shortened by 2 bases and J by 2 bases, with 8 bases between the two germline ends. The table lists this clonotype with a few counts. Antigen: not known.

The sample here was peripheral blood mononuclear cells (PBMCs), taken when the disease was refractory, from a patient treated with antithyroid drugs. The chain combines TRBV28 with TRBJ2-3, with a tentative D call TRBD2 (6 bases). The receptor's source is a woman aged 40 to 49 with Graves disease. As DNA, the CDR3 is TGTGCCAGCAGTTTAAGGGACTTCACAGATACGCAGTATTTT. It specifies CASSLRDFTDTQYF.